This T cell receptor beta chain was recovered during a study of cytomegalovirus exposure and HLA in healthy donors. Study findings and constraints: Investigators reported 150 to 200 TCR beta chains as tied to cytomegalovirus. Most TCR sequences were seen very rarely across donors, but some public TCRs occurred in many.

This table comes from immunoSEQ multiplex PCR, and its TCRdb copy is limited to in-frame clones, with some not included. The data contain some 68,000 clones, roughly 97% of them singletons. A remark on this clone: Its antigen remains unknown.

This receptor was taken from a man aged 18 to 29 in good health and CMV-seronegative. Source material: PBMCs.

CDR3 in amino acids: CASSYSRPGQEDTQYF. The DNA of the CDR3 is TGTGCCAGCAGTTACTCGAGACCGGGACAGGAGGATACGCAGTATTTT. The chain is built from TRBV6-5 and TRBJ2-3; 8 bases fit TRBD1. The ends lost 0 bases at V and 6 bases at J; junction bases unmatched: 8. The CDR3 is made up of 16 amino acids. CDR1 is MNHEY, CDR2 SVGAGI, per germline.